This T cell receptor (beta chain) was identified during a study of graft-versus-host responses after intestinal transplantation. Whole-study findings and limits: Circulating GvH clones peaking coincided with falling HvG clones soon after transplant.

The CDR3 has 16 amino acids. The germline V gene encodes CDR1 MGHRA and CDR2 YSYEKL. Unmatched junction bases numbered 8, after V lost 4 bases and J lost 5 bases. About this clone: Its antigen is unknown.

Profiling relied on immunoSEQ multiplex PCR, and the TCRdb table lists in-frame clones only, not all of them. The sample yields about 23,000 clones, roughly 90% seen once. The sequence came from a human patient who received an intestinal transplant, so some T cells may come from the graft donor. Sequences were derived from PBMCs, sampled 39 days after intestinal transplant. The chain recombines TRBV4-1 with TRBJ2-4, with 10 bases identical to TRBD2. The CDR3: CASSLLAGVGENIQYF. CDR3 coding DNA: TGCGCCAGCAGCCTCCTAGCGGGAGTGGGCGAAAACATTCAGTACTTC.